The clone carrying this TCR beta chain is medium-sized in the sample. What it recognizes is unknown. Germline assignment: CDR1 SGDLS and CDR2 YYNGEE. CDR3 length: 16 amino acids. The junction had 6 bases not matched to a gene; V was cut back by 4 bases and J by 4 bases. TCRdb reprocessed the 5' RACE reads via MiXCR and lists one record per CDR3 protein. There are tens of thousands of distinct CDR3 sequences in the sample; 15% to 20% occur only once, and 25% to 40% lies in the top ten. These data come from a study of spatial heterogeneity in lung cancer. Study-wide points: Tumor mutation count correlated with how many alpha and beta TCRs expanded intratumorally.

Noted time point: sample taken at primary tumor resection. The sequences come from lung tumor tissue, collected at surgery. The V gene is TRBV9, the J gene TRBJ2-3; TRBD2 matches at 13 bases. The TCR comes from a female donor with early-stage non-small cell lung cancer. The CDR3 nucleotides read TGTGCCAGCAGCCCCGGGACTAGCGGGGTCGCAGATACGCAGTATTTT. This encodes CASSPGTSGVADTQYF.